This T cell receptor beta chain stems from a study of CD8+ T cells in alopecia areata. Study-wide results and caveats: With patients, TCR sharing proved less clear than in mice, a difference possibly related to HLA.

On this clone: What it binds is not known.

Extraction and reverse transcription of RNA yielded cDNA as the sequencing template. Sequencing used immunoSEQ multiplex PCR; TCRdb keeps in-frame clones, though not all of them. The sample consists of roughly 150,000 clones, roughly 50% of them appearing once. Sequenced material: CD4+ T cells sorted from blood. The source is a human donor in good health.

Written as DNA, the CDR3 is TGTGCCAGCAGTAGGACCGGGACACCGAACACTGAAGCTTTCTTT. It translates to CASSRTGTPNTEAFF. The V and J genes are TRBV25-1 and TRBJ1-1; TRBD1 is a possible D gene (6 bases). The CDR3 loop spans 15 amino acids. Germline V gene data show CDR1 as MGHDK and CDR2 as SYGVNS. Between the trimmed V and J ends, which lost 5 bases and 1 base, there was a span of 14 bases. The full variable domain, with the rest looked up from reference TRBV25-1 and TRBJ1-1, is EADIYQTPRYLVIGTGKKITLECSQTMGHDKMYWYQQDPGMELHLIHYSYGVNSTEKGDLSSESTVSRIRTEHFPLTLESARPSHTSQYLCASSRTGTPNTEAFFGQGTRLTVV.